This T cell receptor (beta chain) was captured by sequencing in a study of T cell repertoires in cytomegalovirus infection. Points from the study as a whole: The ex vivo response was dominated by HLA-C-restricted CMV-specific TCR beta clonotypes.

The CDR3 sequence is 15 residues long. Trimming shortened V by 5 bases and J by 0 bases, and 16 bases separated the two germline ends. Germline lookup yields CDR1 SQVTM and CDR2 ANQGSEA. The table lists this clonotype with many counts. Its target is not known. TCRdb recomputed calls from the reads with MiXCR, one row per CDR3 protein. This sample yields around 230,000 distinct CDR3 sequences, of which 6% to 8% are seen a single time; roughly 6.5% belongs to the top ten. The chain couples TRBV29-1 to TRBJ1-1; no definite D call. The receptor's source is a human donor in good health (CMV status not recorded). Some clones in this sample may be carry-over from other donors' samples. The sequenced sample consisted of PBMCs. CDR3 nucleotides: TGCAGCGTTCACGCCGGGAAAACTATGAACACTGAAGCTTTCTTT. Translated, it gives CSVHAGKTMNTEAFF. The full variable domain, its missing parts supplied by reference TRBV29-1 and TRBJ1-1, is SAVISQKPSRDICQRGTSLTIQCQVDSQVTMMFWYRQQPGQSLTLIATANQGSEATYESGFVIDKFPISRPNLTFSTLTVSNMSPEDSSIYLCSVHAGKTMNTEAFFGQGTRLTVV.